This TCR beta chain was identified in a study of blood T cell repertoires in COVID-19. Germline V lookup: CDR1 SNHLY, CDR2 FYNNEI. The length of the CDR3 is 16 residues. V was clipped by 7 bases and J by 2 bases, with 17 bases between them. Clones were sequenced by immunoSEQ multiplex PCR, and TCRdb holds only the in-frame ones, with some missing. This sample yields under 25,000 clones, of which 86% are seen a single time; roughly 18% belongs to the top ten. This clone was seen once. The genes are TRBV2 and TRBJ2-2; tentative D call: TRBD2 (7 bases). The source is a woman older than 75 with acute or convalescent COVID-19. Sequences were obtained from peripheral blood. CDR3 bases: TGTGCCAGCACCGGGGCACGGGGGGCTAACACCGGGGAGCTGTTTTTT. Translating gives CASTGARGANTGELFF.